This T cell receptor (beta chain) emerged from a study of blood T cell repertoires in COVID-19. Study context: Researchers got acute and convalescent COVID-19 samples from the United States, Italy and Spain. Sample material is recorded as cDNA or gDNA derived from T cells, B-cell-depleted T cells, or PBMCs.

Original handling: Amplified reference gene primers provided the basis for estimating nucleated cell counts. Clones were sequenced by immunoSEQ multiplex PCR, and TCRdb holds only the in-frame ones, with some missing. The V and J calls and clone size were taken over from that table, and D and trimming were inferred from the DNA. The repertoire holds tens of thousands of clones, roughly 84% seen once, with around 3.3% in the top ten. The V gene's germline CDR1 is SQVTM and CDR2 ANQGSEA. CDR3 length: 12 residues. V lost 4 bases and J 8 bases, leaving 11 bases between the germline ends. The source material was peripheral blood. V and J are TRBV29-1 and TRBJ1-4; D is unclear. This receptor was identified in a man aged 50-59 years with acute or convalescent COVID-19. The CDR3 region is CSVALTPEKLFF. The CDR3 DNA is TGCAGCGTTGCCCTAACCCCCGAAAAACTGTTTTTT. Complete variable domain (other parts from reference TRBV29-1 and TRBJ1-4): SAVISQKPSRDICQRGTSLTIQCQVDSQVTMMFWYRQQPGQSLTLIATANQGSEATYESGFVIDKFPISRPNLTFSTLTVSNMSPEDSSIYLCSVALTPEKLFFGSGTQLSVL.